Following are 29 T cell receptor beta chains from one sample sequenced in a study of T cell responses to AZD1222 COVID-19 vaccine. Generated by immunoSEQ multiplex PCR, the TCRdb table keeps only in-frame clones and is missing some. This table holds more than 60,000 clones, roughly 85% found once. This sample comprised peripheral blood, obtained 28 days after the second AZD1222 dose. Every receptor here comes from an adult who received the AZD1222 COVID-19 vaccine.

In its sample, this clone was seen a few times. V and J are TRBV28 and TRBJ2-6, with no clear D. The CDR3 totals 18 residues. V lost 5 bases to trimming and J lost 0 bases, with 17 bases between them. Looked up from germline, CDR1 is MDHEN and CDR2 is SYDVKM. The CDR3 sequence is CASSNWNRRLSGANVLTF. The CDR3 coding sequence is TGTGCCAGCAGTAACTGGAATCGCCGGCTCTCTGGGGCCAACGTCCTGACTTTC.

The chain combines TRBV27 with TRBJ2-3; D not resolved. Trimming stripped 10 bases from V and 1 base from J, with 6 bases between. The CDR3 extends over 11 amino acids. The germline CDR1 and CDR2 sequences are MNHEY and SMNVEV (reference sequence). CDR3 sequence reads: CAIKGTDTQYF. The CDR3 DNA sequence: TGTGCCATCAAAGGCACAGATACGCAGTATTTT.

The CDR3 protein is CSVEKGVGSSGSYNEQFF. The DNA of the CDR3 is TGCAGCGTTGAAAAGGGGGTTGGGTCTAGCGGGAGCTACAATGAGCAGTTCTTC. V is TRBV29-1 and J is TRBJ2-1; the match to TRBD2 covers 10 bases. The CDR3 extends over 18 amino acids. Losses at the gene ends were 2 bases for V and 3 bases for J; bases not matched to a gene: 13. CDR1 and CDR2 from the germline V gene are SQVTM and ANQGSEA.

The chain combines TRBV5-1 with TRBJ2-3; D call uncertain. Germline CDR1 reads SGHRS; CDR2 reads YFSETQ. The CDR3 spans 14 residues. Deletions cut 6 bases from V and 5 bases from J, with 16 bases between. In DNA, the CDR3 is TGCGCCAGCACACCGCGCCGTGTCGGAGATACGCAGTATTTT. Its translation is CASTPRRVGDTQYF.

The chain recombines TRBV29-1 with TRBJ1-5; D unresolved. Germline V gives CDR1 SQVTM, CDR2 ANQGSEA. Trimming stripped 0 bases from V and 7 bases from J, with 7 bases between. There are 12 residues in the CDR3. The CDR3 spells CSVEEEGQPQHF. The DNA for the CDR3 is TGCAGCGTTGAAGAGGAAGGACAGCCCCAGCATTTT.

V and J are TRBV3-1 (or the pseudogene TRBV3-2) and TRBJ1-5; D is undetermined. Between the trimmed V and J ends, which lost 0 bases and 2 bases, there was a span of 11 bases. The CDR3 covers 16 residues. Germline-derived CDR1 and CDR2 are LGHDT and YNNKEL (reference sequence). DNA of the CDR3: TGTGCCAGCAGCCAAGATGGGATGGGAGGCAATCAGCCCCAGCATTTT. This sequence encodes CASSQDGMGGNQPQHF.

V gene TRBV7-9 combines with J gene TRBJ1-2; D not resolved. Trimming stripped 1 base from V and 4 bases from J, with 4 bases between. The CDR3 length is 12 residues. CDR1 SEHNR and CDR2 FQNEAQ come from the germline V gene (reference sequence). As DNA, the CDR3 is TGTGCCAGCAGCTTAGGATCCTATGGCTACACCTTC. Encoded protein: CASSLGSYGYTF.

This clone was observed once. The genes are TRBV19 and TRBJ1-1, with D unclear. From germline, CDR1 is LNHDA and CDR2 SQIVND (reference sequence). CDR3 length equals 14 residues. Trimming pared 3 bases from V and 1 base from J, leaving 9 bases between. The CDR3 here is CASSIYLGNTEAFF. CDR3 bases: TGTGCCAGTAGTATTTATTTAGGGAACACTGAAGCTTTCTTT.

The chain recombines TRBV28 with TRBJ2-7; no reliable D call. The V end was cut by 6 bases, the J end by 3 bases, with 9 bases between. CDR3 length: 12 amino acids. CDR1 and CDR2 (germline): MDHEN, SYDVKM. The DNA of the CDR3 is TGTGCCAGCAGCCTGGAGCTCTACGAGCAGTACTTC. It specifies CASSLELYEQYF.

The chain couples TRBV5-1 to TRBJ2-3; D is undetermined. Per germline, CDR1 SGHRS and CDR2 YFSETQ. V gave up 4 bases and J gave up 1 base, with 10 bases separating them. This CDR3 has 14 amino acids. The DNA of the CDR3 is TGCGCCAGCAGCATGCGCGCCCGCACAGATACGCAGTATTTT. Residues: CASSMRARTDTQYF.

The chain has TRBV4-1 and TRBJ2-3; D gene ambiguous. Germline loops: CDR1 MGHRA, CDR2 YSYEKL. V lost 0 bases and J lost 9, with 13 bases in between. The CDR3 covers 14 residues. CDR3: CASSQEERGRTQYF. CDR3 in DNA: TGCGCCAGCAGCCAAGAAGAGAGAGGACGAACGCAGTATTTT.

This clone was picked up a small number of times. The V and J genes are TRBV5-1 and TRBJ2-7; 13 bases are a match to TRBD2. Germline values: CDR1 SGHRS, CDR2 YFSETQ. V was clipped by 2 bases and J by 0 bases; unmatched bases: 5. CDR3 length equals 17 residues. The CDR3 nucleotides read TGCGCCAGCAGCTTAAGGACTAGCGGGAGAAGCTCCTACGAGCAGTACTTC. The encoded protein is CASSLRTSGRSSYEQYF.

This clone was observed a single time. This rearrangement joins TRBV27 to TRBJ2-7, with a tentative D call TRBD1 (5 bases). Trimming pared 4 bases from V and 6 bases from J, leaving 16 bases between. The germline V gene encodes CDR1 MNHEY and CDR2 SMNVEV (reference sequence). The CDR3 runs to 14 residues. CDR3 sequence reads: CASSSPGRAAEQYF. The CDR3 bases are TGTGCCAGCAGTTCCCCCGGCAGGGCCGCCGAGCAGTACTTC.

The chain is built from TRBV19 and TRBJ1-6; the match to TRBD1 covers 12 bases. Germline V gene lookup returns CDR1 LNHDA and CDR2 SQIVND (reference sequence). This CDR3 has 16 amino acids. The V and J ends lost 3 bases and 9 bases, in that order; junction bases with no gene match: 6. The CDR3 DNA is TGTGCCAGTAGTATCCCGGGACAGGGGGCTCGTTCACCCCTCCACTTT. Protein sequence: CASSIPGQGARSPLHF.

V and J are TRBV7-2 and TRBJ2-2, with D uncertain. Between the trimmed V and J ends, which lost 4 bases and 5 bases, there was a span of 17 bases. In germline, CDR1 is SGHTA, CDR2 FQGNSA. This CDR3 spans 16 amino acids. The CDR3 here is CASSSLRPHTTGELFF. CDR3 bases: TGTGCCAGCAGCTCCCTTCGTCCGCACACGACCGGGGAGCTGTTTTTT.

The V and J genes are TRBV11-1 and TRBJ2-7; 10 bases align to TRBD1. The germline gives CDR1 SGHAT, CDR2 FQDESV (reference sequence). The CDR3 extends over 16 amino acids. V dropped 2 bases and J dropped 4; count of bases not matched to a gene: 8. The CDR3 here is CASSLLLDRGVYEQYF. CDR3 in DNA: TGTGCCAGCAGCTTATTACTGGACAGGGGGGTTTACGAGCAGTACTTC. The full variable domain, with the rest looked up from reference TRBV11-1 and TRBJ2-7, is EAEVAQSPRYKITEKSQAVAFWCDPISGHATLYWYRQILGQGPELLVQFQDESVVDDSQLPKDRFSAERLKGVDSTLKIQPAELGDSAMYLCASSLLLDRGVYEQYFGPGTRLTVT.

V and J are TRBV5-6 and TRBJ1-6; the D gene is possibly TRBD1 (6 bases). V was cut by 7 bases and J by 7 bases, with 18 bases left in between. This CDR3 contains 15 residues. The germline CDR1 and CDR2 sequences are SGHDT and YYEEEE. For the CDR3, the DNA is TGTGCCAGCGTTCGTGGGGGGGCAAACAATTCACCCCTCCACTTT. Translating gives CASVRGGANNSPLHF.

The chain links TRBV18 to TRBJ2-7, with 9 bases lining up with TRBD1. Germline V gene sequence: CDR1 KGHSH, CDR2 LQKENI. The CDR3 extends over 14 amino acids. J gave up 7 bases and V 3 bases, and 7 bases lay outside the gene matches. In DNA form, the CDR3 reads TGTGCCAGCTCACCGAGGGACAGGGATCGGGAGCAGTACTTC. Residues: CASSPRDRDREQYF.

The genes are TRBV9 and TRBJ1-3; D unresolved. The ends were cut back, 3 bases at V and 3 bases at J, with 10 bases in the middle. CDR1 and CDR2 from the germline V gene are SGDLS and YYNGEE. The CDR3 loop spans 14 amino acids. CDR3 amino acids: CASSDHLFGNTIYF. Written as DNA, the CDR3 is TGTGCCAGCAGCGACCACCTTTTTGGAAACACCATATATTTT. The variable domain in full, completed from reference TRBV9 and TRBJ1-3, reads DSGVTQTPKHLITATGQRVTLRCSPRSGDLSVYWYQQSLDQGLQFLIQYYNGEERAKGNILERFSAQQFPDLHSELNLSSLELGDSALYFCASSDHLFGNTIYFGEGSWLTVV.

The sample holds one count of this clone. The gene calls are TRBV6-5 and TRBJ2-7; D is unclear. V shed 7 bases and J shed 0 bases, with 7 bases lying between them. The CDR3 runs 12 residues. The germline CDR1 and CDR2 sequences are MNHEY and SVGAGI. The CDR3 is CASTVSSYEQYF. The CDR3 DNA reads TGTGCCAGCACCGTCAGCTCCTACGAGCAGTACTTC.

The CDR3 nucleotides are TGTGCCAGCAGCTCCCCGCTAGGAAATACGCAGTATTTT. Protein product: CASSSPLGNTQYF. V is TRBV11-2 and J is TRBJ2-3, with D unresolved. This CDR3 has 13 residues. Trimming took off 4 bases at V and 7 bases at J, with 12 bases between the two ends. The germline V gene encodes CDR1 SGHAT and CDR2 FQNNGV.

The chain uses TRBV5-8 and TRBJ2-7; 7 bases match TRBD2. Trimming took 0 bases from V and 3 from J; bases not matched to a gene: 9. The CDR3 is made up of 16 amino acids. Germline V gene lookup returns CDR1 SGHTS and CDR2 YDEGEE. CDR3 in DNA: TGTGCCAGCAGCTTGGCTTCGCGGGAGCCAGACTACGAGCAGTACTTC. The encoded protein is CASSLASREPDYEQYF.

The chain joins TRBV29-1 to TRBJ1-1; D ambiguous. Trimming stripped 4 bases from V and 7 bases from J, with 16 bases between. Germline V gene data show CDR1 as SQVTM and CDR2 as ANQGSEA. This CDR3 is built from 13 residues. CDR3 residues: CSVALDQEGEAFF. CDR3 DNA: TGCAGCGTTGCCCTTGACCAGGAAGGTGAAGCTTTCTTT.

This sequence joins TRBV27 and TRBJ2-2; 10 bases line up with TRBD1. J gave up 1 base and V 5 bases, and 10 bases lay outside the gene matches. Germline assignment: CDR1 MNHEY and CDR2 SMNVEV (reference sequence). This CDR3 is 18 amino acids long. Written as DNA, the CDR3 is TGTGCCAGCAGTACCCGGGACAGGGGTAAGGGGAACACCGGGGAGCTGTTTTTT. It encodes CASSTRDRGKGNTGELFF.

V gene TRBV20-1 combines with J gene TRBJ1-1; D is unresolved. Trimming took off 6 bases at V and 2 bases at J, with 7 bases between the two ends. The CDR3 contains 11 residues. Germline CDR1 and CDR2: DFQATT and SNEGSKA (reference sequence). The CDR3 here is CSAAENTEAFF. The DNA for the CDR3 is TGCAGTGCCGCAGAAAACACTGAAGCTTTCTTT.

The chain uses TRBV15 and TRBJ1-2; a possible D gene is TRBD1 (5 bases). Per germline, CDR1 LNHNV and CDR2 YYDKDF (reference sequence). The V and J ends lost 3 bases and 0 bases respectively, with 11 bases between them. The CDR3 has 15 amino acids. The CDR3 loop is CATSRGQGANYGYTF. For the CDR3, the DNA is TGTGCCACCAGCAGGGGGCAGGGAGCTAACTATGGCTACACCTTC.

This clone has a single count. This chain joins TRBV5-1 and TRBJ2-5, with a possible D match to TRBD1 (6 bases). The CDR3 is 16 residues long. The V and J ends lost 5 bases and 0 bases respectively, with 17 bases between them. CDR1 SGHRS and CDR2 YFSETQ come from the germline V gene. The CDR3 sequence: CASRSDRTLYQETQYF. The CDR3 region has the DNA TGCGCCAGCAGGTCCGACAGGACCCTCTACCAAGAGACCCAGTACTTC. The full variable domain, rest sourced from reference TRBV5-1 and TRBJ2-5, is KAGVTQTPRYLIKTRGQQVTLSCSPISGHRSVSWYQQTPGQGLQFLFEYFSETQRNKGNFPGRFSGRQFSNSRSEMNVSTLELGDSALYLCASRSDRTLYQETQYFGPGTRLLVL.

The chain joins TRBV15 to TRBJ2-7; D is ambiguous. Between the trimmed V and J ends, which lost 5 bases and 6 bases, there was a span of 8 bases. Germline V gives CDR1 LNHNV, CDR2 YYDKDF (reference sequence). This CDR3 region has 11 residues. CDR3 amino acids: CATSWLGEQYF. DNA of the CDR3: TGTGCCACCAGCTGGCTCGGCGAGCAGTACTTC.

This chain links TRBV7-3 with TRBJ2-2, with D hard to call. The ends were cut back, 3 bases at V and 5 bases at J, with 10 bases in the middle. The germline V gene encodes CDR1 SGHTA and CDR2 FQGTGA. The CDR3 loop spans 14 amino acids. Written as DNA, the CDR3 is TGTGCCAGCAGCTTTTCTGATAAAACCGGGGAGCTGTTTTTT. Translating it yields CASSFSDKTGELFF.